This record looks at one T cell receptor (beta chain) sequence and its context. Its antigen is currently unknown. One end of the junction does not line up with germline, which may come from a read error. The sample comes from a study of tumor-infiltrating lymphocytes in primary liver carcinoma. Findings and limits, study-wide: Only around 8-25% of top clones occurred in all five tumor regions. The difference in top-250-clone fraction between tumors and blood was significant, favoring tumors (p = 0.039).

From about 19-30 mg of unsorted bulk tissue, DNA and RNA were co-extracted together. Reverse transcription of approximately 520 ng total RNA with a constant-region primer produced TCR beta cDNA. What produced the TCR beta libraries was three nested multiplex PCR rounds using slightly modified ARM-PCR. TCRdb re-called the multiplex PCR reads with MiXCR, one entry per CDR3 protein. The sample records tens of thousands of distinct CDR3 sequences, around 70% being singletons. This clonotype originated in a man aged 40-49 years with primary liver carcinoma and hepatitis B virus infection. The sample was liver tumor tissue from sampling region 1. Stated subset: tumor region T1, superior pole.

The chain's CDR3 is CDSSLQGAQFDTQYF. CDR3 nucleotide sequence: TGTGACAGCAGTTTGCAGGGGGCGCAATTTGATACGCAGTATTTT. This chain uses TRBV28 with TRBJ2-3; 8 bases are shared with TRBD1. This CDR3 has 15 amino acids. The germline V gene has CDR1 MDHEN and CDR2 SYDVKM.